These 24 T cell receptor beta chains came from one sample sequenced in a study of cytomegalovirus exposure and HLA in healthy donors. The PCR ran on 60 Vbeta and 13 Jbeta primers. Produced via immunoSEQ multiplex PCR; TCRdb's table is partial and in-frame only. Of some 91,000 clones in the sample, around 74% were seen once. The source material was PBMCs. The receptor set was obtained from a man in his forties in good health and CMV-seropositive.

The V gene is TRBV29-1, the J gene TRBJ2-1; 9 nucleotides match TRBD2. The CDR3 spans 14 residues. In germline, CDR1 is SQVTM, CDR2 ANQGSEA. The trim removed 2 bases at V and 5 bases at J, leaving 4 bases unmatched. As DNA, the CDR3 is TGCAGCGTTGAAAGACTAGCGGAAAACAATGAGCAGTTCTTC. It specifies CSVERLAENNEQFF.

This chain uses TRBV4-1 with TRBJ2-1; 10 bases are a match to TRBD2. The junction had 11 bases not matched to a gene; V was cut back by 4 bases and J by 2 bases. The CDR3 has 18 residues. Germline lookup yields CDR1 MGHRA and CDR2 YSYEKL. CDR3 region: CASSPHILSGRAYNEQFF. DNA for the CDR3: TGCGCCAGCAGCCCCCACATATTGAGCGGGAGGGCCTACAATGAGCAGTTCTTC.

This clone has just one count. This chain connects TRBV19 to TRBJ1-5; 7 positions match TRBD1. J gave up 3 bases and V 5 bases, and 4 bases lay outside the gene matches. The CDR3 consists of 14 residues. Germline assignment: CDR1 LNHDA and CDR2 SQIVND (reference sequence). The CDR3 DNA follows: TGTGCCAGTAGTTTAGGGGGCCTCAATCAGCCCCAGCATTTT. Translated: CASSLGGLNQPQHF.

The J gene is TRBJ2-5, the V gene TRBV28, with a possible D match to TRBD2 (6 bases). V was cut by 4 bases and J by 5 bases, with 14 bases left in between. Per the germline V gene, CDR1 is MDHEN and CDR2 is SYDVKM. There are 14 residues in the CDR3. The CDR3 reads CASSSQTAGETQYF. The CDR3 nucleotides are TGTGCCAGCAGTTCGCAGACTGCGGGGGAGACCCAGTACTTC.

With respect to this clone: Mismatch with germline at one junction end may stem from a read error. The chain recombines TRBV7-7 with TRBJ2-1; TRBD2 agrees at 10 bases. The CDR3 consists of 15 residues. Germline V CDR1 and CDR2: SSHAT, FNYEAQ (reference sequence). The CDR3 DNA is TGTGCTAGCAGCCCAGGACTAGCGGCCAACAATGAGCAGTTCTTC. As protein: CASSPGLAANNEQFF. Drawing the rest from reference TRBV7-7 and TRBJ2-1, the complete variable domain is GAGVSQSPRYKVTKRGQDVTLRCDPISSHATLYWYQQALGQGPEFLTYFNYEAQPDKSGLPSDRFSAERPEGSISTLTIQRTEQRDSAMYRCASSPGLAANNEQFFGPGTRLTVL.

This clone was seen a handful of times. This chain joins TRBV5-1 and TRBJ2-7, with D hard to call. The CDR3 length is 13 residues. The germline CDR1 and CDR2 sequences are SGHRS and YFSETQ. Trimming stripped 0 bases from V and 0 bases from J, with 4 bases between. CDR3 DNA sequence: TGCGCCAGCAGCTTGGCGTCCTCCTACGAGCAGTACTTC. Protein product: CASSLASSYEQYF.

The V gene is TRBV10-1, the J gene TRBJ2-3; possibly TRBD1 for D (6 bases). Trimming pared 3 bases from V and 2 bases from J, leaving 12 bases between. CDR1 and CDR2 from the germline V gene are WNHNN and SYGVQD (reference sequence). The CDR3 has 15 amino acids. CDR3 protein: CASSDRSGATDTQYF. In nucleotides, the CDR3 is TGCGCCAGCAGTGATCGGTCAGGGGCCACAGATACGCAGTATTTT.

The CDR3 sequence is CASRGLAGNEQFF. The CDR3 DNA follows: TGTGCCAGTAGGGGACTAGCGGGGAATGAGCAGTTCTTC. The rearrangement joins TRBV19 to TRBJ2-1; 13 bases line up with TRBD2. The length of the CDR3 is 13 residues. CDR1 is LNHDA, CDR2 SQIVND, per germline (reference sequence). Unmatched junction bases numbered 0, after V lost 6 bases and J lost 7 bases.

The chain links TRBV23-1 to TRBJ2-3; 15 positions match TRBD2. TRBV23-1 qualifies as an ORF whose function is uncertain. The CDR3 contains 17 residues. J lost 6 bases, V lost 8 bases, and 12 bases had no gene match. CDR3 in DNA: TGCGCCAGCGTGTCCGGGACTAGCGGGGGGACCGGGGATACGCAGTATTTT. Amino acids: CASVSGTSGGTGDTQYF.

The chain carries TRBV5-1 and TRBJ2-5, with D perhaps matching TRBD2 (6 bases). V lost 4 bases, J lost 2 bases, and 15 bases lay in between. The CDR3 spans 15 residues. In germline, CDR1 is SGHRS, CDR2 YFSETQ. CDR3 DNA: TGCGCCAGCAGCACCTCCGGGACTGGGCAAGAGACCCAGTACTTC. Protein sequence: CASSTSGTGQETQYF.

V and J are TRBV6-5 and TRBJ1-1; no reliable D call. CDR1 is MNHEY, CDR2 SVGAGI, per germline. The CDR3 is 15 residues long. Between the trimmed V and J ends, which lost 5 bases and 5 bases, there was a span of 18 bases. CDR3 bases: TGTGCCAGCAGTGCCTGGTCCAGCGGGTTGACTGAAGCTTTCTTT. Translating it yields CASSAWSSGLTEAFF.

The chain employs TRBV6-6 and TRBJ2-5, with 7 bases lining up with TRBD2. There are 16 residues in the CDR3. The V gene's germline CDR1 is MNHNY and CDR2 SVGAGI (reference sequence). V was pared by 1 base and J by 0 bases, with 5 bases of the junction left unmatched. The CDR3 DNA reads as TGTGCCAGCAGTTACTGGGAGGGGCCGTACCAAGAGACCCAGTACTTC. Translation gives CASSYWEGPYQETQYF.

Only a few counts were recorded for this clone. The gene calls are TRBV27 and TRBJ2-3; 11 bases map to TRBD1. CDR3 length: 21 amino acids. With 0 bases clipped from V and 2 bases from J, the junction kept 16 bases outside the gene matches. In germline, CDR1 is MNHEY, CDR2 SMNVEV (reference sequence). The CDR3 DNA reads TGTGCCAGCAGTTTATCGGCAGTAGTTACGGACAGGGGGCCCGCCACAGATACGCAGTATTTT. It yields the protein CASSLSAVVTDRGPATDTQYF.

This clone has only one observation. The CDR3 spells CASSQNTGELFF. In DNA form, the CDR3 reads TGCGCCAGCAGCCAAAACACCGGGGAGCTGTTTTTT. The V gene is TRBV5-1, the J gene TRBJ2-2; D uncertain. The germline V and J ends were trimmed by 4 bases and 2 bases, with 3 bases remaining between them. The CDR3 spans 12 residues. CDR1 and CDR2 (germline): SGHRS, YFSETQ.

V is TRBV6-5 and J is TRBJ1-2; TRBD1 aligns across 7 bases. Germline trimming cut 3 bases from V and 3 bases from J; bases unmatched to any gene: 10. Germline-derived CDR1 and CDR2 are MNHEY and SVGAGI. The CDR3 runs 16 residues. This CDR3 reads CASSYPQGYSDYGYTF. CDR3 coding DNA: TGTGCCAGCAGTTATCCACAGGGGTATAGTGACTATGGCTACACCTTC.

The J gene is TRBJ1-5, the V gene TRBV11-1; perhaps TRBD1 as D (6 bases). The CDR3 loop spans 13 amino acids. Trimming took 4 bases from V and 7 from J, leaving 11 bases between them. Germline V lookup: CDR1 SGHAT, CDR2 FQDESV (reference sequence). Here the CDR3 reads CASSSGVRQPQHF. The CDR3 DNA follows: TGTGCCAGCAGCTCAGGGGTAAGGCAGCCCCAGCATTTT.

For the CDR3, the DNA is TGTGCCAGCAGCTTAGCGCAGGGGAGTCCCGGGGAGCTGTTTTTT. Protein product: CASSLAQGSPGELFF. The chain carries TRBV7-9 and TRBJ2-2; the D gene is possibly TRBD1 (6 bases). Germline CDR1 SEHNR, CDR2 FQNEAQ (reference sequence). The CDR3 is made up of 15 amino acids. Deletions cut 0 bases from V and 6 bases from J, with 11 bases between.

This clone has a single count. The V gene is TRBV28, the J gene TRBJ2-7; 8 nucleotides line up with TRBD1. The CDR3 has 18 residues. The ends lost 8 bases at V and 5 bases at J; junction bases unmatched: 23. CDR1 is MDHEN, CDR2 SYDVKM, per germline. The CDR3 here is CASLTMHCDRGVCHEQYF. The CDR3 DNA follows: TGTGCCAGCCTAACAATGCATTGCGACAGGGGTGTATGCCACGAGCAGTACTTC.

The chain couples TRBV25-1 to TRBJ2-5, with 12 bases aligning to TRBD1. The CDR3 is 15 amino acids. Per germline, CDR1 MGHDK and CDR2 SYGVNS. The V and J ends lost 6 bases and 4 bases, in that order; junction bases with no gene match: 6. The CDR3 reads CASRGDRGRGETQYF. The CDR3 coding sequence is TGTGCCAGCAGGGGGGACAGGGGGCGGGGAGAGACCCAGTACTTC.

The J gene is TRBJ1-5, the V gene TRBV9; 7 nucleotides match TRBD1. The CDR3 length is 14 residues. Germline lookup yields CDR1 SGDLS and CDR2 YYNGEE. Trimming at V came to 3 bases and at J to 6 bases, leaving 6 bases not matched to a gene. The CDR3 bases are TGTGCCAGCAGCGCGAACAGGGGTGGTCAGCCCCAGCATTTT. It specifies CASSANRGGQPQHF.

This clone turned up a few times. The chain carries TRBV4-2 and TRBJ2-5; D is uncertain. This CDR3 has 13 residues. The V gene lost 2 bases and the J gene lost 3 bases, with 7 bases spanning the gap. Germline lookup yields CDR1 LGHNA and CDR2 YNFKEQ. CDR3 residues: CASSQLREETQYF. CDR3 in DNA: TGTGCCAGCAGCCAACTTCGAGAAGAGACCCAGTACTTC.

This clone was seen just once. The V and J genes are TRBV4-1 and TRBJ1-4; 8 nucleotides match TRBD1. The CDR3 runs to 15 residues. Germline V gene sequence: CDR1 MGHRA, CDR2 YSYEKL. Unmatched junction bases numbered 6, after V lost 2 bases and J lost 7 bases. CDR3 amino acids: CASSQNRDRSEKLFF. CDR3 coding DNA: TGCGCCAGCAGCCAAAACCGGGACAGGAGTGAAAAACTGTTTTTT.

This chain connects TRBV9 to TRBJ2-3; D is perhaps TRBD1 (6 bases). V was cut by 1 base and J by 2 bases, with 14 bases left in between. CDR3 length equals 16 residues. Germline assignment: CDR1 SGDLS and CDR2 YYNGEE. CDR3 residues: CASSVSLGTYTDTQYF. DNA of the CDR3: TGTGCCAGCAGCGTATCCCTCGGGACATACACAGATACGCAGTATTTT.

The V and J genes are TRBV27 and TRBJ2-5; 9 bases match TRBD2. The junction had 6 bases not matched to a gene; V was cut back by 6 bases and J by 1 base. Germline lookup yields CDR1 MNHEY and CDR2 SMNVEV (reference sequence). The CDR3 contains 15 residues. The CDR3 bases are TGTGCCAGCAGGCCCGGGACTAGCATCCAAGAGACCCAGTACTTC. Protein: CASRPGTSIQETQYF.